Listed below are T cell receptor beta chains from one sample, sequenced in a study of blood T cells in healthy people across ages. TCRdb redid the calling of the 5' RACE reads with MiXCR, one entry per CDR3 protein. In the table there are over 500,000 distinct CDR3 sequences, approximately 52% of which are singletons. The sequenced material came from blood. The receptors here all came from a woman older than 75 in good health. Both conserved end residues are trimmed from each CDR3. D genes are given only for firm matches.

V gene: TRBV20-1; D gene: -; CDR3 protein: SARVLGGSYEQY
V gene: TRBV18; D gene: -; CDR3 protein: ASSREIQAQY
V gene: TRBV20-1; D gene: -; CDR3 protein: SARAEAF
V gene: TRBV3-1; D gene: TRBD2; CDR3 protein: ASSPGTSGRGTQY
V gene: TRBV6-5; D gene: TRBD1; CDR3 protein: ASRYGTASQETQY
V gene: TRBV3-1; D gene: TRBD2; CDR3 protein: ASSPLAGRSGANVLT
V gene: TRBV4-1; D gene: TRBD2; CDR3 protein: ASSQERGLAGGTDTQY
V gene: TRBV6-1; D gene: TRBD2; CDR3 protein: ASRAGDHTDTQY
V gene: TRBV28; D gene: -; CDR3 protein: ASSLSPSRAFETQY
V gene: TRBV4-1; D gene: TRBD1; CDR3 protein: ASSQGSGGPSVSPLH
V gene: TRBV20-1; D gene: TRBD1; CDR3 protein: SARDRLNSPLH
V gene: TRBV3-1; D gene: -; CDR3 protein: ASSQESQSYNEQF
V gene: TRBV20-1; D gene: -; CDR3 protein: SAGQGGTGSYNEQF
V gene: TRBV7-2; D gene: -; CDR3 protein: ASSLVISSSEQY
V gene: TRBV28; D gene: TRBD1; CDR3 protein: ASSLTGTGEQY
V gene: TRBV12-3/TRBV12-4; D gene: -; CDR3 protein: ASSSRVGNQPQH
V gene: TRBV7-9; D gene: TRBD2; CDR3 protein: ASSLPRENDQLGEQY
V gene: TRBV20-1; D gene: TRBD2; CDR3 protein: SARRAGAWDNEQF
V gene: TRBV6-5; D gene: -; CDR3 protein: ASIPQAAGETQY
V gene: TRBV20-1; D gene: TRBD1; CDR3 protein: SATGQASEKLF
V gene: TRBV12-3/TRBV12-4; D gene: -; CDR3 protein: ASSFAGLLSYEQY
V gene: TRBV7-3; D gene: TRBD2; CDR3 protein: ASSSLAGVTYNEQF